This T cell receptor beta chain was sequenced during a study of monozygotic twins with inflammatory bowel disease. TCRdb reprocessed the 5' RACE reads and stores each CDR3 protein as one record, lacking DNA. The listing contains 350,000 to 550,000 distinct CDR3 sequences. The CDR3 contains 13 residues. The germline gives CDR1 DFQATT, CDR2 SNEGSKA (reference sequence). The source is a human donor with ulcerative colitis or Crohn's disease, or a healthy co-twin of an affected twin (not recorded which). This chain connects TRBV20-1 to TRBJ1-4; TCRdb lists TRBD1, though no DNA is available to test this call. Sample: blood. The CDR3 here is CSAKDSWNEKLFF.